Shown below are 27 T cell receptor beta chains from a single sample sequenced in a study of CD8+CD57+ T cells in acquired aplastic anemia. The template used for profiling TCR beta VDJ and CDR3 was genomic DNA. One entry per CDR3 protein, called by TCRdb with MiXCR from the reads. The sample lists fewer than 300,000 distinct CDR3 sequences, 82% seen once, with 40% to 55% in the top ten. All sequencing subjects had displayed CD8+CD57+ cell expansion on flow cytometry. The sequenced sample was sorted CD4+, CD8+, or CD8+CD57+ T cells (not recorded which) from PBMCs. The receptors derive from a human donor with aplastic anemia.

This clonotype was seen only once. The V gene is TRBV7-2, the J gene TRBJ2-5; 9 positions agree with TRBD2. Gene TRBJ2-1 matches the end of the DNA better, so the J call may be wrong. Germline V gives CDR1 SGHTA, CDR2 FQGNSA. The CDR3 has 19 residues. DNA of the CDR3: TGTGCCAGCAGCCCGGGGCGGTGGCGGGAGGGCCGCCCCTACAATGAGCAGTTCTTC. It translates to CASSPGRWREGRPYNEQFF.

As concerns this clonotype: Its ends do not fully match the called genes, so a read error is possible. The genes are TRBV29-1 and TRBJ1-1; TRBD1 matches 7 bases. The CDR3 covers 15 residues. Germline lookup yields CDR1 SQVTM and CDR2 ANQGSEA. CDR3: CSVGTGETGNTTPSF. The CDR3 DNA follows: TGCAGCGTTGGTACAGGGGAAACCGGGAACACTACACCTTCCTTT.

Notes on this clonotype: A read error is likely, as this CDR3 ends without the conserved phenylalanine or tryptophan. Because the CDR3's place on the DNA is in doubt, the DNA is left out and the CDR3 is given as listed by TCRdb. This chain links TRBV7-3 with TRBJ2-3; the table's D call, TRBD1, was not checked against the DNA. From germline, CDR1 is SGHTA and CDR2 FQGTGA. Counting both end residues, the CDR3 totals 13 amino acids. CDR3 loop: CASSSGDRGSDYG.

The J gene is TRBJ1-6, the V gene TRBV7-2, with D possibly matching TRBD1 (6 bases). CDR1 is SGHTA and CDR2 is FQGNSA in the germline V gene. V dropped 0 bases and J dropped 10 bases, with 10 bases sitting between them. The CDR3 length is 14 residues. CDR3 sequence: CASSLAGGLSPLHF. CDR3 DNA sequence: TGTGCCAGCAGCTTAGCCGGGGGGCTGTCACCCCTCCACTTT.

About this clonotype: At one boundary the junction diverges from the germline segment, which might be a read error. CDR3 nucleotides: TGTGCCAGCAGCGTAGCGGGAGGTCATACTAAGTATTTT. Encoded protein: CASSVAGGHTKYF. The genes are TRBV7-8 and TRBJ2-3; 10 bases fit TRBD2. Germline V gives CDR1 SGHVS, CDR2 FQNEAQ. The CDR3 is made up of 13 amino acids. The variable domain in full, with the rest retrieved from reference TRBV7-8 and TRBJ2-3, is GAGVSQSPRYKVAKRGQDVALRCDPISGHVSLFWYQQALGQGPEFLTYFQNEAQLDKSGLPSDRFFAERPEGSVSTLKIQRTQQEDSAVYLCASSVAGGHTKYFGPGTRLTVL.

In this sample, this clonotype turned up many times. The final CDR3 position lacks the conserved phenylalanine or tryptophan, pointing to a likely read error. The chain carries TRBV5-5 and TRBJ2-1, with a possible D match to TRBD1 (5 bases). CDR1 and CDR2 from the germline V gene are SGHKS and YYEKEE (reference sequence). Trimming removed 1 base from V and 7 bases from J, with 18 bases in between. CDR3 length: 16 residues. CDR3 nucleotides: TGTGCCAGCAGCTTGTCTATTAGGGGCATCATGAATGAGCAGTTCCTC. Residues: CASSLSIRGIMNEQFL.

This clonotype was counted a few times. A much larger clone lies one base from this, so it may be a read error. The J gene is TRBJ2-3, the V gene TRBV7-9; D gene uncertain. This CDR3 region has 13 residues. The V gene's germline CDR1 is SEHNR and CDR2 FQNEAQ (reference sequence). The chain's CDR3 is CASGFGSTDTQYF. In nucleotides, the CDR3 is TGTGCCAGCGGCTTCGGGAGCACAGATACGCAGTATTTT.

In nucleotides, the CDR3 is TGTGCCAGCAGCTTCGGGACAGAGCAAGAGACCCAGTACTTC. This codes for CASSFGTEQETQYF. This chain connects TRBV5-8 to TRBJ2-5, with 7 nucleotides matching TRBD1. The CDR3 is 14 residues long. With V trimmed by 2 bases and J by 2 bases, 3 bases remained unmatched. CDR1 is SGHTS and CDR2 is YDEGEE in the germline V gene.

V is TRBV11-3 and J is TRBJ2-1; 9 nucleotides align to TRBD1. CDR3 length equals 15 residues. The ends lost 0 bases at V and 10 bases at J; junction bases unmatched: 7. The germline V gene has CDR1 SGHNT and CDR2 YENEEA. As DNA, the CDR3 is TGTGCCAGCAGCTTAGATCTGACAGGGGGAACGGAGCAGTTCTTC. Protein product: CASSLDLTGGTEQFF.

This sequence joins TRBV7-8 and TRBJ2-7; 8 nucleotides line up with TRBD2. The CDR3 is 18 residues long. The trim removed 3 bases at V and 4 bases at J, leaving 17 bases unmatched. Germline CDR1 is SGHVS and CDR2 is FQNEAQ. The CDR3 reads CASSFAGGAATQYYEQYV. CDR3 bases: TGTGCCAGCAGCTTTGCGGGAGGTGCCGCTACGCAGTATTACGAGCAGTACGTC.

Of note for this clonotype: Its ends do not fully match the called genes, so a read error is possible. The J gene is TRBJ2-1, the V gene TRBV19; 7 positions agree with TRBD1. The CDR3 sequence is 15 residues long. Germline V lookup: CDR1 LNHDA, CDR2 SQIVND (reference sequence). The CDR3 sequence is CGSSIGGSAYNEQFF. As DNA, the CDR3 is TGTGGCAGTAGTATAGGGGGCAGCGCCTACAATGAGCAGTTCTTC.

This rearrangement joins TRBV7-2 to TRBJ1-3; D ambiguous. V lost 0 bases and J 0 bases, leaving 12 bases between the germline ends. This CDR3 is 17 amino acids long. Germline lookup yields CDR1 SGHTA and CDR2 FQGNSA. The CDR3, as DNA: TGTGCCAGCAGCTTAGCCCCTCAGCCCTTCTCTGGAAACACCATATATTTT. Translating gives CASSLAPQPFSGNTIYF.

This chain links TRBV5-6 with TRBJ1-2; D ambiguous. V was pared by 0 bases and J by 10 bases, with 7 bases between. The CDR3 consists of 11 residues. The V gene's germline CDR1 is SGHDT and CDR2 YYEEEE. The CDR3 DNA reads TGTGCCAGCAGCTTGGAGAGAGACTACACCTTC. Protein sequence: CASSLERDYTF.

This clonotype showed up many times. V is TRBV11-2 and J is TRBJ1-2; TRBD1 matches at 7 bases. The CDR3 is 12 amino acids. J was trimmed by 10 bases and V by 2 bases; bases with no gene match: 4. Germline loops: CDR1 SGHAT, CDR2 FQNNGV. The CDR3 protein is CASSLSQGSYTF. CDR3 in DNA: TGTGCCAGCAGCTTATCACAGGGGTCCTACACCTTC.

The chain carries TRBV2 and TRBJ2-1; tentatively, D is TRBD2 (6 bases). The CDR3 totals 13 residues. CDR1 and CDR2 from the germline V gene are SNHLY and FYNNEI. This CDR3 is CSSSSGAYNEQFF. DNA for the CDR3: TGTAGCAGCAGTAGCGGAGCCTACAATGAGCAGTTCTTC.

This chain links TRBV7-2 with TRBJ1-5; D unclear. The CDR3 is made up of 16 amino acids. Per the germline V gene, CDR1 is SGHTA and CDR2 is FQGNSA. V was pared by 0 bases and J by 7 bases, with 16 bases between. The CDR3 region has the DNA TGTGCCAGCAGCTTAGCGGGAGGCACCCATACGCAGCCCCAGCATTTT. It translates to CASSLAGGTHTQPQHF.

Of note for this clonotype: This likely comes from a read error, as the CDR3 has no conserved phenylalanine or tryptophan at its end. The DNA is omitted, as the CDR3 cannot be located on it reliably, and the CDR3 follows TCRdb's listing. The rearrangement links TRBV9 to TRBJ1-5; the table's D gene call, TRBD1, was not cross checked with the DNA. The CDR3 region is 13 residues in length, termini included. Germline V lookup: CDR1 SGDLS, CDR2 YYNGEE. The CDR3: CASSVGQPGAGNS.

V usage is TRBV7-9 and J usage is TRBJ2-3; D not resolved. V lost 8 bases to trimming and J lost 13 bases, with 22 bases between them. The germline V gene has CDR1 SEHNR and CDR2 FQNEAQ (reference sequence). The CDR3 spans 13 residues. CDR3 protein: CASGDERTETKYF. CDR3 sequence (DNA): TGTGCCAGCGGCGATGAGAGAACAGAGACGAAGTATTTT.

V and J are TRBV12-3 or TRBV12-4 and TRBJ2-5; 7 nucleotides agree with TRBD1. The CDR3 runs 14 residues. J was trimmed by 3 bases and V by 6 bases; bases with no gene match: 7. CDR3 in amino acids: CASRPMGTEETQYF. DNA for the CDR3: TGTGCCAGCAGGCCCATGGGGACAGAAGAGACCCAGTACTTC.

A word on this clonotype: An end of the junction differs from the germline gene, which may be a read error. The V call is TRBV7-8, the J call TRBJ1-1; D may be TRBD1 (6 bases). The V gene's germline CDR1 is SGHVS and CDR2 FQNEAQ. The length of the CDR3 is 15 residues. As DNA, the CDR3 is TGTGCCAGCAGGTTCGGGGGCACAGATAACACTGATGCTTTCTTT. Translated: CASRFGGTDNTDAFF.

Points on this clonotype: An end of the junction differs from the germline gene, which may be a read error. This sequence joins TRBV7-8 and TRBJ1-5; D ambiguous. There are 14 residues in the CDR3. Germline CDR1 and CDR2: SGHVS and FQNEAQ. In DNA, the CDR3 is TGTGCCAGCAGCCGACCGTACAACACTAACGGAGTCACATTT. Translating it yields CASSRPYNTNGVTF.

This sequence joins TRBV9 and TRBJ1-1; unclear D gene. Trimming removed 4 bases at V and 11 bases at J, with 18 bases between. This CDR3 comprises 13 residues. The germline CDR1 and CDR2 sequences are SGDLS and YYNGEE. The CDR3 reads CASSLGSAKKAFF. DNA of the CDR3: TGTGCCAGCAGCTTGGGTAGCGCAAAAAAGGCTTTCTTT.

The chain joins TRBV11-1 to TRBJ2-3; 7 bases agree with TRBD2. Germline-derived CDR1 and CDR2 are SGHAT and FQDESV (reference sequence). V was pared by 1 base and J by 5 bases, with 6 bases of the junction left unmatched. The CDR3 covers 15 residues. The CDR3 here is CASSLGAGEGDTQYF. In DNA, the CDR3 is TGTGCCAGCAGCTTAGGCGCGGGAGAAGGAGATACGCAGTATTTT.

This clonotype was seen just once. The chain uses TRBV20-1 and TRBJ2-5; 8 positions agree with TRBD1. The germline V gene encodes CDR1 DFQATT and CDR2 SNEGSKA (reference sequence). After removal of 6 bases from V and 7 bases from J, the junction contained 4 bases not matched to a gene. There are 11 residues in the CDR3. The chain's CDR3 is CSAMTGVTQYF. The CDR3 bases are TGCAGTGCCATGACAGGGGTGACCCAGTACTTC.

About this clonotype itself: The DNA is omitted, as the CDR3 cannot be located on it reliably, and the CDR3 follows TCRdb's listing. The J gene is TRBJ2-3, the V gene TRBV7-7; the table calls TRBD1, which could not be checked here. Including both end residues, the CDR3 is 14 amino acids long. The germline V gene encodes CDR1 SSHAT and CDR2 FNYEAQ (reference sequence). This CDR3 is CASIVGAGTHTFGF.

This clonotype was seen a single time. Mismatch with germline at one junction end may stem from a read error. The chain is built from TRBV7-2 and TRBJ2-5; D unresolved. CDR3 length: 14 residues. Germline lookup yields CDR1 SGHTA and CDR2 FQGNSA. CDR3 region: CASSLGTYNAPHYF. DNA for the CDR3: TGTGCCAGCAGCTTAGGCACCTATAATGCACCCCACTACTTC.

Remarks on this clonotype: No DNA is shown, since the ends of the CDR3 on it are uncertain; the CDR3 is the one TCRdb lists. This rearrangement joins TRBV7-3 to TRBJ2-7; TRBD1 is taken as the D call from the table, unchecked against the DNA. CDR1 SGHTA and CDR2 FQGTGA come from the germline V gene. The CDR3 spans 15 amino acids, including both terminal residues. The CDR3 region is CASSPQGTMATPSYF.